The 30 T cell receptor beta chains below all came from one sample that was sequenced in a study of shared clonotypes between healthy human individuals. Profiled with immunoSEQ multiplex PCR; TCRdb holds only in-frame clones, not every one. The repertoire consists of millions of clones, with approximately 90% occurring once and the leading ten covering under 0.15%. The sample comprised naive CD4+ T cells sorted from blood. Subset of the sample: CD45RA+ positively selected. These receptors all come from a man between 18 and 29 years old in good health.

This clone was picked up a small number of times. The chain recombines TRBV28 with TRBJ1-2, with D possibly TRBD1 on 6 matching bases. This CDR3 region has 11 residues. In germline, CDR1 is MDHEN, CDR2 SYDVKM. The V end lost 6 bases, the J end lost 7 bases, and 9 bases lay between the germline ends. The CDR3 here is CASRNRAGYTF. DNA for the CDR3: TGTGCCAGCAGAAACAGGGCTGGCTACACCTTC.

The chain is built from TRBV19 and TRBJ2-2; 16 bases map to TRBD2. V trimming: 10 bases; J trimming: 3 bases; junction bases outside the gene matches: 5. The CDR3 loop spans 16 amino acids. Germline V gene sequence: CDR1 LNHDA, CDR2 SQIVND (reference sequence). The CDR3: CATGLAGGWDTGELFF. The DNA of the CDR3 is TGTGCCACGGGACTAGCGGGAGGGTGGGACACCGGGGAGCTGTTTTTT. Full variable domain (remainder filled in from reference TRBV19 and TRBJ2-2): DGGITQSPKYLFRKEGQNVTLSCEQNLNHDAMYWYRQDPGQGLRLIYYSQIVNDFQKGDIAEGYSVSREKKESFPLTVTSAQKNPTAFYLCATGLAGGWDTGELFFGEGSRLTVL.

This clone occurred once. This sequence joins TRBV30 and TRBJ1-4; 10 nucleotides align to TRBD1. Germline loops: CDR1 GTSNPN, CDR2 SVGIG (reference sequence). The CDR3 is 13 amino acids. V lost 5 bases to trimming and J lost 7 bases; unmatched junction nucleotides: 4. CDR3 amino acids: CAWADRGPEKLFF. For the CDR3, the DNA is TGTGCCTGGGCCGACAGGGGGCCTGAAAAACTGTTTTTT.

V and J are TRBV7-9 and TRBJ2-7; the D call may be TRBD1 or TRBD2 (5 bases each). Germline CDR1 reads SEHNR; CDR2 reads FQNEAQ (reference sequence). The CDR3 is 16 residues long. V was pared by 4 bases and J by 3 bases, with 19 bases between. The CDR3 loop is CASSYNPVGTVYEQYF. CDR3 DNA sequence: TGTGCCAGCAGCTACAACCCTGTGGGGACGGTCTACGAGCAGTACTTC.

This chain uses TRBV5-4 with TRBJ2-2, with TRBD1 matching 7 bases. Germline V lookup: CDR1 SGHNT, CDR2 YYREEE (reference sequence). CDR3 length: 15 amino acids. V lost 5 bases to trimming and J lost 1 base; unmatched junction nucleotides: 5. The CDR3 sequence is CASRRNRGNTGELFF. The CDR3, as DNA: TGTGCCAGCAGACGGAACAGGGGGAACACCGGGGAGCTGTTTTTT.

The J gene is TRBJ2-7, the V gene TRBV6-5; 10 positions match TRBD2. CDR1 is MNHEY and CDR2 is SVGAGI in the germline V gene. This CDR3 comprises 15 residues. The J segment lost 6 bases and the V segment lost 2 bases, leaving 7 bases of the junction unmatched. The CDR3 DNA follows: TGTGCCAGCAGTTACCCAGGACTAGCGGCGGGCGAGCAGTACTTC. Amino acids: CASSYPGLAAGEQYF.

This chain joins TRBV29-1 and TRBJ2-2; weak D call: TRBD2 (6 bases). Germline V lookup: CDR1 SQVTM, CDR2 ANQGSEA. The CDR3 covers 17 residues. Trimming shortened V by 6 bases and J by 1 base, and 21 bases separated the two germline ends. The CDR3 sequence is CSVQTRTGARNTGELFF. CDR3 bases: TGCAGCGTACAGACCCGGACGGGAGCTAGGAACACCGGGGAGCTGTTTTTT.

About this clone itself: The sample holds other DNA sequences that translate to the same CDR3. V usage is TRBV4-1 and J usage is TRBJ1-2, with D perhaps matching TRBD1 (6 bases). The germline gives CDR1 MGHRA, CDR2 YSYEKL. The ends were cut back, 0 bases at V and 5 bases at J, with 13 bases in the middle. The length of the CDR3 is 15 residues. CDR3 coding DNA: TGCGCCAGCAGCCAAGACCAACAGGGTCGGTATGGCTACACCTTC. Translating it yields CASSQDQQGRYGYTF.

Concerning this clone itself: Other DNA sequences in this sample translate to the same CDR3. The CDR3 DNA sequence: TGTGCCAGCAGCTTGGGTGGGGGTCAGCCCCAGCATTTT. This gives the protein CASSLGGGQPQHF. This chain joins TRBV7-9 and TRBJ1-5; D is perhaps TRBD1 (5 bases). The CDR3 runs to 13 residues. The V end lost 3 bases, the J end lost 6 bases, and 9 bases lay between the germline ends. Germline V CDR1 and CDR2: SEHNR, FQNEAQ (reference sequence).

This clone is a singleton in its sample. Other DNA sequences in the same sample also yield this CDR3. This rearrangement joins TRBV6-5 to TRBJ1-3; 7 nucleotides align to TRBD1. V was pared by 5 bases and J by 0 bases, with 4 bases of the junction left unmatched. Germline CDR1 reads MNHEY; CDR2 reads SVGAGI. The CDR3 length is 15 residues. CDR3 sequence reads: CASSRQGLSGNTIYF. As DNA, the CDR3 is TGTGCCAGCAGTCGACAGGGACTCTCTGGAAACACCATATATTTT.

J is TRBJ2-5 and V is TRBV18; D gene unclear. Germline V CDR1 and CDR2: KGHSH, LQKENI. The CDR3 length is 14 residues. Between the trimmed V and J ends, which lost 2 bases and 1 base, there was a span of 8 bases. The DNA of the CDR3 is TGTGCCAGCTCACCAGATAGTTCCCAAGAGACCCAGTACTTC. Encoded protein: CASSPDSSQETQYF.

This clone has a single count. The genes are TRBV9 and TRBJ2-7; 15 nucleotides match TRBD2. This CDR3 contains 16 residues. Per the germline V gene, CDR1 is SGDLS and CDR2 is YYNGEE. V shed 3 bases, J shed 2 bases, and the junction held 3 bases outside the gene matches. The CDR3 sequence: CASSAGLAGGTYEQYF. The CDR3, as DNA: TGTGCCAGCAGCGCCGGACTAGCGGGAGGGACCTACGAGCAGTACTTC.

In nucleotides, the CDR3 is TGTGCCAGCAGGTCGGACAGAGACTCCTATGGCTACACCTTC. Translated, it gives CASRSDRDSYGYTF. The chain employs TRBV5-6 and TRBJ1-2, with TRBD1 as a possible D gene (6 bases). The CDR3 has 14 residues. Deletions cut 5 bases from V and 4 bases from J, with 15 bases between. The germline gives CDR1 SGHDT, CDR2 YYEEEE.

J is TRBJ2-7 and V is TRBV23-1, with D tentatively TRBD1 (6 bases). TRBV23-1 carries the ORF label, with uncertain function. V was trimmed by 0 bases and J by 6 bases, leaving 24 bases between them. The CDR3 runs 18 residues. The CDR3 protein is CASSQSTPLQGAGLEQYF. CDR3 nucleotides: TGCGCCAGCAGTCAATCCACCCCCCTACAGGGAGCAGGGCTCGAGCAGTACTTC.

Turning to this clone: Within the sample, other DNA sequences also encode this same CDR3. V gene TRBV5-1 combines with J gene TRBJ2-5, with D possibly matching TRBD1 (6 bases). This CDR3 has 13 amino acids. With 4 bases removed from V and 4 bases from J, the gap between germline ends came to 11 bases. Germline CDR1 SGHRS, CDR2 YFSETQ. CDR3 residues: CASSPQGVETQYF. The CDR3 coding sequence is TGCGCCAGCAGCCCACAGGGTGTAGAGACCCAGTACTTC.

The J gene is TRBJ2-5, the V gene TRBV9; 9 positions agree with TRBD2. CDR3 length: 20 residues. J was trimmed by 5 bases and V by 0 bases; bases with no gene match: 20. Germline-derived CDR1 and CDR2 are SGDLS and YYNGEE. For the CDR3, the DNA is TGTGCCAGCAGCGTAGCTACCCCAGCGGGAGGACGATACGGCCTGGAGACCCAGTACTTC. Its translation: CASSVATPAGGRYGLETQYF.

The chain combines TRBV14 with TRBJ2-2; D may be TRBD2 (5 bases). The V end lost 0 bases, the J end lost 4 bases, and 6 bases lay between the germline ends. The CDR3 is 14 amino acids. Germline V CDR1 and CDR2: SGHDN, FVKESK. The CDR3 spells CASSQELVTGELFF. DNA for the CDR3: TGTGCCAGCAGCCAAGAACTAGTCACCGGGGAGCTGTTTTTT.

The gene calls are TRBV10-2 and TRBJ1-5; possibly TRBD1 for D (6 bases). V gave up 0 bases and J gave up 2 bases, with 8 bases separating them. The length of the CDR3 is 15 residues. The germline V gene has CDR1 WSHSY and CDR2 SAAADI. The CDR3 region has the DNA TGCGCCAGCAGTGAGTCCCCAGGGGGCAATCAGCCCCAGCATTTT. The encoded protein is CASSESPGGNQPQHF.

The J gene is TRBJ2-4, the V gene TRBV19; no definite D call. Germline-derived CDR1 and CDR2 are LNHDA and SQIVND (reference sequence). Trimming pared 3 bases from V and 3 bases from J, leaving 12 bases between. The CDR3 has 15 residues. The DNA of the CDR3 is TGTGCCAGTAGTATCCCGGTTGGAGTCAAAAACATTCAGTACTTC. Translated, it gives CASSIPVGVKNIQYF.

The chain couples TRBV21-1 to TRBJ1-6; the D call of TRBD1 is as the table states it, not checked on the DNA. TRBV21-1 is listed as a pseudogene. The CDR3 sequence is 17 residues long. CDR3 DNA sequence: TGTGCCAGCAGCAAATTTAGGGACAGGGGTAATCTTTCACCCCTCCACTTT. This gives the protein CASSKFRDRGNLSPLHF.

This rearrangement joins TRBV6-5 to TRBJ1-2; D may be TRBD1 (5 bases). Per germline, CDR1 MNHEY and CDR2 SVGAGI. The length of the CDR3 is 15 residues. V lost 6 bases, J lost 7 bases, and 21 bases lay in between. CDR3 bases: TGTGCCAGCAGCGAGGGCGGGGACCCACTTACTGGCTACACCTTC. Protein sequence: CASSEGGDPLTGYTF.

Worth noting for this clone: The same CDR3 is also encoded by other DNA sequences in this sample. The V and J genes are TRBV30 and TRBJ1-3; unclear D gene. Germline V lookup: CDR1 GTSNPN, CDR2 SVGIG (reference sequence). V was clipped by 0 bases and J by 1 base, with 4 bases between them. This CDR3 spans 13 amino acids. This chain's CDR3 is CAWSVGSGNTIYF. The CDR3 bases are TGTGCCTGGAGTGTGGGGTCTGGAAACACCATATATTTT.

This chain connects TRBV11-2 to TRBJ2-3; no firm D call. Germline V gene lookup returns CDR1 SGHAT and CDR2 FQNNGV. Trimming removed 4 bases at V and 1 base at J, with 12 bases between. This CDR3 comprises 15 residues. The CDR3 bases are TGTGCCAGCAGCTCCCTTCACCCCGGCACAGATACGCAGTATTTT. This codes for CASSSLHPGTDTQYF.

The J gene is TRBJ1-1, the V gene TRBV6-6; D remains ambiguous. The CDR3 spans 14 residues. Trimming took off 7 bases at V and 8 bases at J, with 20 bases between the two ends. Germline assignment: CDR1 MNHNY and CDR2 SVGAGI (reference sequence). This CDR3 reads CASNSHDPPQEAFF. The CDR3 nucleotides are TGTGCCAGCAATAGTCACGACCCACCACAGGAAGCTTTCTTT.

The CDR3: CASSTPADHMSGANVLTF. The DNA of the CDR3 is TGTGCCAGCAGCACTCCCGCAGACCATATGTCTGGGGCCAACGTCCTGACTTTC. This chain connects TRBV11-2 to TRBJ2-6; D uncertain. V gave up 5 bases and J gave up 1 base, with 18 bases separating them. The CDR3 loop spans 18 amino acids. Per the germline V gene, CDR1 is SGHAT and CDR2 is FQNNGV.

CDR3 in amino acids: CASSSGGSSNQPQHF. Here the CDR3 DNA reads TGTGCCAGCAGCTCAGGCGGATCTAGCAATCAGCCCCAGCATTTT. This chain links TRBV5-8 with TRBJ1-5; no clear D gene. Trimming stripped 3 bases from V and 0 bases from J, with 10 bases between. The length of the CDR3 is 15 residues. Germline V lookup: CDR1 SGHTS, CDR2 YDEGEE.

The chain joins TRBV10-3 to TRBJ2-1; 8 bases map to TRBD2. Germline V gives CDR1 ENHRY, CDR2 SYGVKD. The ends lost 0 bases at V and 7 bases at J; junction bases unmatched: 5. There are 15 residues in the CDR3. As DNA, the CDR3 is TGTGCCATCAGTGAGTCGACCGGGGGGGCGAATGAGCAGTTCTTC. Its protein product is CAISESTGGANEQFF.

A note on this clone: This CDR3 is also generated by other DNA sequences in the sample. The V call is TRBV2, the J call TRBJ1-5; D might be TRBD1 (6 bases). V lost 6 bases and J lost 2, with 8 bases in between. CDR3 size: 13 residues. Germline V CDR1 and CDR2: SNHLY, FYNNEI. The CDR3 reads CASRGGGNQPQHF. For the CDR3, the DNA is TGTGCCAGCAGAGGGGGAGGCAATCAGCCCCAGCATTTT.

This clone was picked up one time. The CDR3 coding sequence is TGCAGCTGCGACCTAACAGATACGCAGTATTTT. Translation: CSCDLTDTQYF. The rearrangement links TRBV20-1 to TRBJ2-3; no clear D. Germline V gene data show CDR1 as DFQATT and CDR2 as SNEGSKA (reference sequence). This CDR3 has 11 residues.

This clone came up once. This sequence joins TRBV7-9 and TRBJ2-1, with TRBD2 matching over 8 bases. V lost 6 bases and J lost 5; bases outside the gene matches: 12. Germline CDR1 is SEHNR and CDR2 is FQNEAQ (reference sequence). CDR3 size: 16 residues. The CDR3 nucleotides are TGTGCCAGCAGAAAGATGGGTAGCGGGATAAACAATGAGCAGTTCTTC. The encoded protein is CASRKMGSGINNEQFF.